This paragraph reports one TCR beta chain. The antigen is undetermined. The data derive from a study of shared clonotypes between healthy human individuals. In the CD4+ fraction, cells were divided into CD45RA+ naive and CD45RA-negative memory subsets. An even split of each subset's genomic DNA across several immunoSEQ plates was performed. Clones were sequenced by immunoSEQ multiplex PCR, and TCRdb holds only the in-frame ones, with some missing. The sample has about 2.3 million clones, 80% to 95% seen once. The germline CDR1 and CDR2 sequences are SEHNR and FQNEAQ (reference sequence). There are 14 residues in the CDR3. With 2 bases removed from V and 2 bases from J, the gap between germline ends came to 10 bases. Whole-study results and caveats: Exclusively blood specimens were collected; tissue repertoires likely differ.

Material for sequencing was naive CD4+ T cells from PBMCs. Specified subset: CD45RA+ positively selected. V is TRBV7-9 and J is TRBJ2-7, with D hard to call. This receptor was taken from a man aged 18 to 29 in good health. Some clones in this sample may be carry-over from other donors' samples. CDR3 sequence (DNA): TGTGCCAGCAGCTTATCCGTCCAGACCTACGAGCAGTACTTC. It is translated as CASSLSVQTYEQYF.